This T cell receptor (beta chain) is drawn from a study of PD-1 blockade in classical Hodgkin lymphoma. Study-wide findings and caveats: In newly diagnosed patients, baseline TCR diversity was reportedly below that of healthy donors.

Sample time point: newly diagnosed, previously untreated cHL patient sample. Magnetic negative selection served to purify CD4+ T cells out of PBMCs that had been thawed. TCRdb keeps only in-frame clones here, not all; method: immunoSEQ multiplex PCR. The data hold around 23,000 clones, with 89% observed a single time. There are a few counts of this clone. Its cognate antigen is unknown. The ends lost 4 bases at V and 4 bases at J; junction bases unmatched: 7. This CDR3 spans 15 amino acids. Germline assignment: CDR1 MNHNY and CDR2 SVGAGI (reference sequence). The chain combines TRBV6-6 with TRBJ1-2; 9 nucleotides line up with TRBD1. Sample: CD4+ T cells from blood. The source of this sequence is a human donor with classical Hodgkin lymphoma. The CDR3 protein is CASSSTGTGPYGYTF. The CDR3 nucleotides are TGTGCCAGCAGTTCTACCGGGACAGGGCCCTATGGCTACACCTTC.